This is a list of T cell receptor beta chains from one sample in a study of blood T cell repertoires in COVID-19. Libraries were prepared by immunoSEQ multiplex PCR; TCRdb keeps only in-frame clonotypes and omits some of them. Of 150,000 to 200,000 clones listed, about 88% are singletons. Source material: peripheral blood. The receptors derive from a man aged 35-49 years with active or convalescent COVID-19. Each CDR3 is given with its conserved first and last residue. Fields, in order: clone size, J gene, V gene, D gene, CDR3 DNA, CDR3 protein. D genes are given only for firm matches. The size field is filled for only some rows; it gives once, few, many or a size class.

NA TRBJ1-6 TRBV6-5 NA TGTGCCAGCAGTTACACTCAGGGTGCTAATTCACCCCTCCACTTT CASSYTQGANSPLHF
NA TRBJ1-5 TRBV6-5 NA TGTGCCAGCAGGCTGACAGGCGGCAATCAGCCCCAGCATTTT CASRLTGGNQPQHF
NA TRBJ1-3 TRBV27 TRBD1 TGTGCCAGCAGGAGGACAGGGTTCGCTGGAAACACCATATATTTT CASRRTGFAGNTIYF
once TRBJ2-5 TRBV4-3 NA TGCGCCAGCAGCCTGGTGCAGGGGGAGACCCAGTACTTC CASSLVQGETQYF
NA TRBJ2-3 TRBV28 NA TGTGCCAGCACCCTAGCCCACAGTTCGTCCGATACGCAGTATTTT CASTLAHSSSDTQYF
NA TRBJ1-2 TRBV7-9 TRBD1 TGTGCCAGCAGGGGAATTACGAAGGACAGGGGGCGACTAGACTATGGCTACACCTTC CASRGITKDRGRLDYGYTF
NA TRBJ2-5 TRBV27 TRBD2 TGTGCCAGCAGTTTAGCTAGCGGGGGGAAAGAGACCCAGTACTTC CASSLASGGKETQYF
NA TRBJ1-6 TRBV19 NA TGTGCCAGTAGTATACAGGGGACCCGAGGGTCTTCACCCCTCCACTTT CASSIQGTRGSSPLHF
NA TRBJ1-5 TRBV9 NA TGTGCCAGCAGCGTAGACGGTGGGGCTCAGCCCCAGCATTTT CASSVDGGAQPQHF
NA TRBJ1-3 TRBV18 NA TGTGCCAGCTCACCCCTGACACTCTCTGGAAACACCATATATTTT CASSPLTLSGNTIYF
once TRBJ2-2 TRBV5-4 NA TGTGCCAGCAGCGTCCGGGTCGGCGATACCGGGGAGCTGTTTTTT CASSVRVGDTGELFF
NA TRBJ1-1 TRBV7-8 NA TGTGCCAGCAGCCCCCCGGGACTCTTAAAGAACACTGAAGCTTTCTTT CASSPPGLLKNTEAFF
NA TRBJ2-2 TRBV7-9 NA TGTGCCAGCAGCTTTGGAGCGGTAGCAAACACCGGGGAGCTGTTTTTT CASSFGAVANTGELFF
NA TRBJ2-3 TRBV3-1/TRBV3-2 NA TGTGCCAGCAGCCGAGGAGATACGCAGTATTTT CASSRGDTQYF
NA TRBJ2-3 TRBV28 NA TGTGCCAGCAGTTTAAGTTCGGCAGATACGCAGTATTTT CASSLSSADTQYF
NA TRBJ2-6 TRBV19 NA TGTGCCAGTAGTATCCAGGGTTCTGGGGCCAACGTCCTGACTTTC CASSIQGSGANVLTF
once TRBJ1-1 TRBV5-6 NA TGTGCCAGCAGCTTGGAACAACGATACACTGAAGCTTTCTTT CASSLEQRYTEAFF
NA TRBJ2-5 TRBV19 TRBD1 TGTGCCAGTAGTGTCAGGGGGCGTGGAGAGACCCAGTACTTC CASSVRGRGETQYF
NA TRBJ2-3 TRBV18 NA TGTGCCAGCTCCCCGGGACTCCGCACAGATACGCAGTATTTT CASSPGLRTDTQYF
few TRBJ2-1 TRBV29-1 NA TGCAGCGTTGAAGGGGGGCGGCGACTGTACAATGAGCAGTTCTTC CSVEGGRRLYNEQFF
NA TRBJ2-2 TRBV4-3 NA TGCGCCAGCAGCCAGGATAGCATCGGGGAGCTGTTTTTT CASSQDSIGELFF
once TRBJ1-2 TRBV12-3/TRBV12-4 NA TGTGCCAGCAGTTTAAGCGGGGCCTATGGCTACACCTTC CASSLSGAYGYTF
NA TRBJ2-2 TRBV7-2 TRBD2 TGTGCCAGCAGCCCCTCCCCGACTAGCGGGAACACCGGGGAGCTGTTTTTT CASSPSPTSGNTGELFF
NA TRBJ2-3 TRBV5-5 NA TGTGCCAGCAGCTTGGAGATATTCGGAGATACGCAGTATTTT CASSLEIFGDTQYF
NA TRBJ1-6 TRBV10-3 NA TGTGCCATCAGTGAGACGTCAGGGGACAATGGTTCACCCCTCCACTTT CAISETSGDNGSPLHF
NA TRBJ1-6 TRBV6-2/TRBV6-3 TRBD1 TGTGCCAGCAGTTACTCGAGCAGGGGGCGTCTTAATTCACCCCTCCACTTT CASSYSSRGRLNSPLHF
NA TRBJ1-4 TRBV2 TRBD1 TGTGCCAGCAGTGTCGGGACAGGCGCCGAAAAACTGTTTTTT CASSVGTGAEKLFF
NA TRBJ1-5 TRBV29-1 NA TGCAGCGTTGAGGCAGGCTATAATCAGCCCCAGCATTTT CSVEAGYNQPQHF
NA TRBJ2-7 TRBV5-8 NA TGTGCCAGCAGCTTGGACACTAACAACGAGCAGTACTTC CASSLDTNNEQYF
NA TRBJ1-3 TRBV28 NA TGTGCCAGCAGTTCCTCCGGACAGGGAAACACCATATATTTT CASSSSGQGNTIYF
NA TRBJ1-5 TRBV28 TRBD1 TGTGCCAGCAGTAAAGACAGGGTCTATCAGCCCCAGCATTTT CASSKDRVYQPQHF
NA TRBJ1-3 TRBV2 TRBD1 TGTGCCAGCAGTGAACCGACAGGGGGCTCTGGAAACACCATATATTTT CASSEPTGGSGNTIYF
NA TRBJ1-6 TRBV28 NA TGTGCCAGCACCCCTAGCTCCTATAATTCACCCCTCCACTTT CASTPSSYNSPLHF
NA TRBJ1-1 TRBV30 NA TGTGCCTGGATGGGCAGGTCCAATGAAGCTTTCTTT CAWMGRSNEAFF
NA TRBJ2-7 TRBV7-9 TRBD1 TGTGCCAGCAGCCTAACGGGACAGGGAACCTACGAGCAGTACTTC CASSLTGQGTYEQYF
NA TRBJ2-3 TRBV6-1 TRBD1 TGTGCCAGCAGTGAATGGGACAGGGGGCACTTTACAGATACGCAGTATTTT CASSEWDRGHFTDTQYF
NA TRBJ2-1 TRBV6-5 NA TGTGCCAGCAGTATCAGGTTCGGGGAGGAGCAGTTCTTC CASSIRFGEEQFF
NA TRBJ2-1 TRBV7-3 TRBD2 TGTGCCAGCAGCTTAATCGCTAGCGGGAGCTCCTACAATGAGCAGTTCTTC CASSLIASGSSYNEQFF
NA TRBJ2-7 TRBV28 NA TGTGCCAGCAGTATCCATGGGGCTTACGAGCAGTATTTC CASSIHGAYEQYF
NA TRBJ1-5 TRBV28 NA TGTGCCAGCAGTTTATTTAGTGTAGATCAGCCCCAGCATTTT CASSLFSVDQPQHF
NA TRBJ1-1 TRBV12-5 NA TGTGCTAGTGGTTTGCCCCCTGGGAGAGCTTTCTTT CASGLPPGRAFF
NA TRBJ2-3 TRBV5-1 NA TGCGCCAGCAGCTTCCCTAGTGCTAGCACAGATACGCAGTATTTT CASSFPSASTDTQYF
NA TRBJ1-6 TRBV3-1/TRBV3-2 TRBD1 TGTGCCAGCAGCCAAGGGTATTTGGGACAGGGCAATTCACCCCTCCACTTT CASSQGYLGQGNSPLHF
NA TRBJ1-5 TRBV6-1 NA TGTGCCAGCAGTGAAGCAGGGACACTAATGACGCCCCAGCATTTT CASSEAGTLMTPQHF
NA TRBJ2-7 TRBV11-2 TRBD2 TGTGCCAGCAGCTCCCGACTAGCGGGGATTTACGAGCAGTACTTC CASSSRLAGIYEQYF
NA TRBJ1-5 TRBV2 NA TGTGCCAGCAGTCGGCAGGGCAGCAATCAGCCCCAGCATTTT CASSRQGSNQPQHF
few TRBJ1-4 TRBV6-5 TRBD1 TGTGCCAGCCGGGGGGGTAGGGGGCCGGAAAAACTGTTTTTT CASRGGRGPEKLFF
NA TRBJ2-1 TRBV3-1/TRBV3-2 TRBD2 TGTGCCAGCAGCTCTAGCGGGGGGGCGCATGAGCAGTTCTTC CASSSSGGAHEQFF
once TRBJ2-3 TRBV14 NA TGTGCCAGCAGCCAAGACCCCGGGAGCGTAGATACGCAGTATTTT CASSQDPGSVDTQYF
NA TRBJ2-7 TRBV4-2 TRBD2 TGTGCCAGCAGCCAAGAGACGCGGGGGGCCTACGAGCAGTACTTC CASSQETRGAYEQYF
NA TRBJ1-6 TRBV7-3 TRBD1 TGTGCCAGCAGCCTAGGGGGCGCTTATTCACCCCTCCACTTT CASSLGGAYSPLHF
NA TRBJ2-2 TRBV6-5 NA TGTGCCAGCAGTCCGGGGGTCCTGGGCGGGGAGCTGTTTTTT CASSPGVLGGELFF
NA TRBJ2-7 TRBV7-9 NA TGTGCCAGCAGCTTAGTACAGGAAGAGTACGAGCAGTACTTC CASSLVQEEYEQYF
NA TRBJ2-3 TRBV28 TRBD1 TGTGCCAGCAGTTTATTTGGGACAGGGGTCGGGGCAGATACGCAGTATTTT CASSLFGTGVGADTQYF